Sequencing of this TCR beta chain was carried out in a study of OX40 agonist ivuxolimab in advanced cancers. Assay used: immunoSEQ multiplex PCR; TCRdb lists only in-frame clones, some missing. The sample holds about 60,000 clones, around 90% seen once. This clone has only a few counts. Sequencing was performed on CD4+ or CD8+ T cells sorted from blood, taken in a trial of the OX40 agonist ivuxolimab. The receptor comes from an adult with an advanced solid tumor such as melanoma, head and neck, liver or kidney cancer.

The CDR3 DNA follows: TGCAGCGTTGATGTAACGGGCTCGGGCTATGGCTACACCTTC. Protein product: CSVDVTGSGYGYTF. The chain combines TRBV29-1 with TRBJ1-2; no clear D. With 3 bases removed from V and 4 bases from J, the gap between germline ends came to 15 bases. The CDR3 runs 14 residues. Germline values: CDR1 SQVTM, CDR2 ANQGSEA.